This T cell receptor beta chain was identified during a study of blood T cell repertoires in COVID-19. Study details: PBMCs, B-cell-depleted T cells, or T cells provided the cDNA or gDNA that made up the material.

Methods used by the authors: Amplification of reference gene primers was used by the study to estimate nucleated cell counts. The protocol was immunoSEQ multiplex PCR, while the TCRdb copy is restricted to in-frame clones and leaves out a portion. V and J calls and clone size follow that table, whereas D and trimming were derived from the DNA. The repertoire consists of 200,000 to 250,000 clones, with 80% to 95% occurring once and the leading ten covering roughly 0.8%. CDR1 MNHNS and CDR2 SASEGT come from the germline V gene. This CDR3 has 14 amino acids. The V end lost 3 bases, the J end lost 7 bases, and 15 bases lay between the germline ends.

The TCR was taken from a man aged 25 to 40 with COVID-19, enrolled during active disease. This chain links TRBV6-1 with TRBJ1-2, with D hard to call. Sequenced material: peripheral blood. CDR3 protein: CASSDPPGAIGYTF. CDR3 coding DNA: TGTGCCAGCAGTGATCCACCGGGAGCGATTGGCTACACCTTC.